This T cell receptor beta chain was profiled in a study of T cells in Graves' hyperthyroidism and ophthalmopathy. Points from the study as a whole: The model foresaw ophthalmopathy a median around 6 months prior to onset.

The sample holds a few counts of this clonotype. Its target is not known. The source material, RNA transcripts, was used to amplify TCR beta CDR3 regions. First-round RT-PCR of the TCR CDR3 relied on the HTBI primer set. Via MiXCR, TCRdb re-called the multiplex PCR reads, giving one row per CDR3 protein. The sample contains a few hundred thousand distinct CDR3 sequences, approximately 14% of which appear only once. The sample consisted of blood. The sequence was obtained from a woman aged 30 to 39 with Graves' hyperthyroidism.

The CDR3 here is CASSQPGRDNQPQHF. As DNA, the CDR3 is TGCGCCAGCAGCCAACCCGGCAGGGATAATCAGCCCCAGCATTTT. The chain employs TRBV4-1 and TRBJ1-5, with TRBD1 as a possible D gene (5 bases). V gave up 2 bases and J gave up 4 bases, with 12 bases separating them. The CDR3 is 15 amino acids. Germline CDR1 reads MGHRA; CDR2 reads YSYEKL.